This T cell receptor (beta chain) appears in the sequencing data of a study of blood T cells in healthy people across ages. Study-level information: Template switching recovered approximately one barcoded beta molecule for every two T cells.

Trimming removed 0 bases from V and 8 bases from J, with 9 bases in between. From germline, CDR1 is SGHRS and CDR2 YFSETQ. The CDR3 has 13 amino acids. Overall study findings and caveats: Any conclusive comparison of naive versus antigen-experienced cells was prevented by using unsorted PBMCs. Estimated diversity, derived from one million T cells, was regarded as an underestimate.

For the second PCR, which ran for about 7 to 11 cycles, a sample-barcoded 5' primer and a J-beta primer mix were used. TCRdb analysed the 5' RACE reads with MiXCR anew, one entry per CDR3 protein. The data show about 630,000 distinct CDR3 sequences, around 21% seen once. At least ten counts were recorded for this clonotype. What it recognizes is unknown. Isolated per sample were at least 7 million PBMCs. The receptor was derived from a man aged 65-85 years in good health. The V call is TRBV5-1, the J call TRBJ2-1; D not resolved. The sequencing input was blood. The CDR3 DNA follows: TGCGCCAGCAGCTTGGCCGGCAGAGATGAGCAGTTCTTC. Its translation: CASSLAGRDEQFF. Drawing the rest from reference TRBV5-1 and TRBJ2-1, the complete variable domain is KAGVTQTPRYLIKTRGQQVTLSCSPISGHRSVSWYQQTPGQGLQFLFEYFSETQRNKGNFPGRFSGRQFSNSRSEMNVSTLELGDSALYLCASSLAGRDEQFFGPGTRLTVL.